A single sample is the source of the 19 T cell receptor beta chains below, sequenced in a study of blood T cell repertoires in COVID-19. Profiling relied on immunoSEQ multiplex PCR, and the TCRdb table lists in-frame clones only, not all of them. The table includes approximately 250,000 clones, around 83% detected once. Sequencing input: peripheral blood. The receptor set was obtained from a man aged 18 to 29 with active or convalescent COVID-19.

The V and J genes are TRBV5-1 and TRBJ2-7; maybe TRBD1 (6 bases). Germline V gives CDR1 SGHRS, CDR2 YFSETQ. The V and J ends lost 4 bases and 6 bases respectively, with 20 bases between them. This CDR3 contains 15 residues. Here the CDR3 reads CASSHPRSRDTEQYF. Here the CDR3 DNA reads TGCGCCAGCAGCCACCCTCGCAGTCGGGACACCGAGCAGTACTTC.

This rearrangement joins TRBV7-2 to TRBJ2-1, with 7 bases fitting TRBD2. The CDR3 runs 12 residues. The ends lost 5 bases at V and 15 bases at J; junction bases unmatched: 10. In germline, CDR1 is SGHTA, CDR2 FQGNSA. Written as DNA, the CDR3 is TGTGCCAGCAGCCGCGGTTCTGGGACTACGTTCTTC. This codes for CASSRGSGTTFF.

The rearrangement joins TRBV30 to TRBJ1-6, with a tentative D call TRBD1 (5 bases). V lost 3 bases to trimming and J lost 10 bases, with 16 bases between them. CDR1 is GTSNPN, CDR2 SVGIG, per germline (reference sequence). CDR3 length equals 14 residues. The CDR3 spells CAWRPDSTGSPLHF. The CDR3 DNA follows: TGTGCCTGGAGACCTGACAGTACGGGCTCACCCCTCCACTTT.

The V and J genes are TRBV5-1 and TRBJ1-1; TRBD1 is a possible D gene (6 bases). Germline loops: CDR1 SGHRS, CDR2 YFSETQ. CDR3 length: 13 residues. The V end was cut by 0 bases, the J end by 5 bases, with 8 bases between. CDR3 sequence reads: CASSLDRETEAFF. Here the CDR3 DNA reads TGCGCCAGCAGCTTGGACAGGGAGACTGAAGCTTTCTTT.

The chain employs TRBV6-5 and TRBJ1-4, with 10 bases aligning to TRBD1. Per the germline V gene, CDR1 is MNHEY and CDR2 is SVGAGI. The CDR3 is 14 residues long. V dropped 10 bases and J dropped 4; count of bases not matched to a gene: 6. CDR3 amino acids: CATRRDRGNEKLFF. CDR3 bases: TGTGCCACCAGGCGGGACAGGGGTAATGAAAAACTGTTTTTT.

V and J are TRBV14 and TRBJ2-5; TRBD2 aligns across 9 bases. CDR3 length: 16 residues. Trimming removed 5 bases from V and 4 bases from J; junction bases left unmatched: 11. Germline V gene data show CDR1 as SGHDN and CDR2 as FVKESK. The CDR3 coding sequence is TGTGCCAGCAGCTCTAATCCGGGACTAGCTGGAGAGACCCAGTACTTC. This gives the protein CASSSNPGLAGETQYF.

The V and J genes are TRBV12-3 or TRBV12-4 and TRBJ1-5; tentatively, D is TRBD1 (5 bases). V was clipped by 4 bases and J by 5 bases, with 9 bases between them. CDR3 length: 13 residues. Here the CDR3 DNA reads TGTGCCAGCAGTTCCAGGGAGGATCAGCCCCAGCATTTT. Residues: CASSSREDQPQHF.

The V call is TRBV11-2, the J call TRBJ1-1; 9 bases align to TRBD1. The CDR3 has 17 residues. Germline trimming cut 6 bases from V and 3 bases from J; bases unmatched to any gene: 14. Germline V gene data show CDR1 as SGHAT and CDR2 as FQNNGV. CDR3: CASSPRTGGREYTEAFF. CDR3 in DNA: TGTGCCAGCAGTCCCAGAACAGGGGGCCGGGAGTACACTGAAGCTTTCTTT.

The V call is TRBV6-5, the J call TRBJ2-3, with D perhaps TRBD1 (5 bases). The CDR3 totals 15 residues. Trimming took 6 bases from V and 6 from J, leaving 19 bases between them. Germline CDR1 reads MNHEY; CDR2 reads SVGAGI. CDR3 bases: TGTGCCAGCAGCCTACTAAGGGGCCCTTCGGATACGCAGTATTTT. Encoded protein: CASSLLRGPSDTQYF.

V usage is TRBV18 and J usage is TRBJ1-6, with TRBD1 identical over 10 bases. Per the germline V gene, CDR1 is KGHSH and CDR2 is LQKENI. This CDR3 contains 14 residues. Losses at the gene ends were 4 bases for V and 10 bases for J; bases not matched to a gene: 4. The DNA of the CDR3 is TGTGCCAGCTCACTGGGACAGGGGATGTCACCCCTCCACTTT. Translation: CASSLGQGMSPLHF.

The chain is built from TRBV12-3 or TRBV12-4 and TRBJ1-6, with D unresolved. This CDR3 is built from 12 residues. V lost 3 bases, J lost 8 bases, and 5 bases lay in between. The chain's CDR3 is CASSFGYSPLHF. CDR3 DNA: TGTGCCAGCAGTTTTGGCTATTCACCCCTCCACTTT.

The chain uses TRBV10-1 and TRBJ2-2; 10 bases agree with TRBD2. V lost 6 bases to trimming and J lost 5 bases; unmatched junction nucleotides: 6. This CDR3 has 15 amino acids. Germline assignment: CDR1 WNHNN and CDR2 SYGVQD (reference sequence). CDR3 amino acids: CASSPAGGVTGELFF. CDR3 in DNA: TGCGCCAGCAGCCCAGCGGGGGGGGTAACCGGGGAGCTGTTTTTT.

This sequence joins TRBV2 and TRBJ1-3, with TRBD1 identical over 7 bases. Per germline, CDR1 SNHLY and CDR2 FYNNEI. The CDR3 is 11 amino acids. V shed 6 bases, J shed 15 bases, and the junction held 8 bases outside the gene matches. In DNA, the CDR3 is TGTGCCAGCAGCGTTGACAGGGTTGGATATTTT. Translating gives CASSVDRVGYF.

For this clone: Different DNA sequences within this sample yield the same CDR3. The chain joins TRBV27 to TRBJ1-2, with D uncertain. The CDR3 consists of 13 residues. V gave up 5 bases and J gave up 2 bases, with 9 bases separating them. The V gene's germline CDR1 is MNHEY and CDR2 SMNVEV (reference sequence). CDR3 sequence reads: CASSPRVNYGYTF. The CDR3 nucleotides are TGTGCCAGCAGTCCCCGAGTGAACTATGGCTACACCTTC.

Only one count was recorded for this clone. This chain links TRBV7-6 with TRBJ2-1, with 8 bases fitting TRBD1. In germline, CDR1 is SGHVS, CDR2 FNYEAQ. Trimming took 3 bases from V and 10 from J; bases not matched to a gene: 5. This CDR3 has 13 amino acids. Here the CDR3 DNA reads TGTGCCAGCAGCTTTGACAGGGGCGGAGAGCAGTTCTTC. This gives the protein CASSFDRGGEQFF.

The chain is built from TRBV5-1 and TRBJ2-1; D is perhaps TRBD1 (7 bases). CDR3 length: 15 amino acids. Germline CDR1 reads SGHRS; CDR2 reads YFSETQ. Trimming shortened V by 4 bases and J by 7 bases, and 18 bases separated the two germline ends. CDR3 region: CASSTGGGNRNEQFF. For the CDR3, the DNA is TGCGCCAGCAGCACTGGAGGGGGCAATAGGAATGAGCAGTTCTTC.

This clone was seen once. The J gene is TRBJ2-2, the V gene TRBV30; 9 nucleotides agree with TRBD1. The CDR3 sequence is 15 residues long. Unmatched junction bases numbered 11, after V lost 8 bases and J lost 4 bases. Germline V CDR1 and CDR2: GTSNPN, SVGIG (reference sequence). CDR3 bases: TGTGCCGGCCCCCGGGACAGGGTAGGCACCGGGGAGCTGTTTTTT. Protein: CAGPRDRVGTGELFF.

The chain is built from TRBV6-2 or TRBV6-3 and TRBJ2-1, with no clear D. This CDR3 has 14 residues. Trimming took off 2 bases at V and 2 bases at J, with 7 bases between the two ends. Germline values: CDR1 MNHEY, CDR2 SVGEGT. Here the CDR3 DNA reads TGTGCCAGCAGTTACCTCCTTACCTACAATGAGCAGTTCTTC. This translates into CASSYLLTYNEQFF.

The rearrangement uses TRBV4-1 and TRBJ1-3; D call uncertain. V shed 5 bases and J shed 0 bases, with 11 bases lying between them. This CDR3 comprises 15 residues. Germline V gives CDR1 MGHRA, CDR2 YSYEKL. CDR3 residues: CASSSRVLSGNTIYF. The CDR3 DNA reads TGCGCCAGCAGCTCCCGGGTCCTCTCTGGAAACACCATATATTTT.